This section outlines one T cell receptor (beta chain) sequence together with its context. What it binds is not known. Data came from immunoSEQ multiplex PCR; TCRdb stores just in-frame clones and leaves some out. The sample consists of 60,000 to 80,000 clones, 85% of them appearing once. This CDR3 is built from 14 residues. Germline-derived CDR1 and CDR2 are MNHEY and SMNVEV (reference sequence). With 6 bases clipped from V and 4 bases from J, the junction kept 8 bases outside the gene matches. The data originate from a study of T cell responses to AZD1222 COVID-19 vaccine. Across the study: Pooled in the analysis were second doses at about 4 or about 12 weeks.

Findings and caveats of the study: Vaccine-associated CD4 TCRs spanned spike, dominant at 160-218 and 743-854. Spike-specific TCR breadth and depth went up after people got two AZD1222 doses.

The rearrangement joins TRBV27 to TRBJ1-2; 7 bases fit TRBD1. The sample was peripheral blood, taken on day 0 of AZD1222 vaccination. This sequence originates from an adult in good health. The CDR3 DNA is TGTGCCAGCAGGAGACAGGGAAGTGGCTATGGCTACACCTTC. This encodes CASRRQGSGYGYTF.